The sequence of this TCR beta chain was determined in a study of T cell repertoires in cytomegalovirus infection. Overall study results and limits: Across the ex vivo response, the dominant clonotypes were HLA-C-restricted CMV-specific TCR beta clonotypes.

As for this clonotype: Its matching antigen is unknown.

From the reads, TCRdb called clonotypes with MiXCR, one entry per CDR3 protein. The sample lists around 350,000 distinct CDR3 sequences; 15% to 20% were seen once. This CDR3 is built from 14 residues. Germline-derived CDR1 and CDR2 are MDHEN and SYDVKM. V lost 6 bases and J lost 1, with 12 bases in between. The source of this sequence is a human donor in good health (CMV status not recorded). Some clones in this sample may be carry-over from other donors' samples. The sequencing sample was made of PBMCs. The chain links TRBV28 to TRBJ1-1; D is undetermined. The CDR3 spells CASRSNWANTEAFF. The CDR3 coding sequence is TGTGCCAGCAGGTCCAACTGGGCGAACACTGAAGCTTTCTTT. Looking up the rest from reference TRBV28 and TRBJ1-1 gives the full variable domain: DVKVTQSSRYLVKRTGEKVFLECVQDMDHENMFWYRQDPGLGLRLIYFSYDVKMKEKGDIPEGYSVSREKKERFSLILESASTNQTSMYLCASRSNWANTEAFFGQGTRLTVV.